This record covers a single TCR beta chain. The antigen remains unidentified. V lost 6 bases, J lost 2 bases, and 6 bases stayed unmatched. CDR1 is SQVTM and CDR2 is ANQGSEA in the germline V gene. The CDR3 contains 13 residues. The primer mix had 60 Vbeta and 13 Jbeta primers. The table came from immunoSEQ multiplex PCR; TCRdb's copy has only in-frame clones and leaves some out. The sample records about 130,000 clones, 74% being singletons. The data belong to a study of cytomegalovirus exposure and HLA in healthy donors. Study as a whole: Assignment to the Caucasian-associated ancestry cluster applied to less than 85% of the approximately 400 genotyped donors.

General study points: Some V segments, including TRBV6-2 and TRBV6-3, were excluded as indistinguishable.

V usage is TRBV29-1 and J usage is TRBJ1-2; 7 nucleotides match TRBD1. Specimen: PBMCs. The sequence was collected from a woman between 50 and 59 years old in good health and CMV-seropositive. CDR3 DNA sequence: TGCAGCGTCCGCAGGGGGTCAAACTATGGCTACACCTTC. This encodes CSVRRGSNYGYTF.